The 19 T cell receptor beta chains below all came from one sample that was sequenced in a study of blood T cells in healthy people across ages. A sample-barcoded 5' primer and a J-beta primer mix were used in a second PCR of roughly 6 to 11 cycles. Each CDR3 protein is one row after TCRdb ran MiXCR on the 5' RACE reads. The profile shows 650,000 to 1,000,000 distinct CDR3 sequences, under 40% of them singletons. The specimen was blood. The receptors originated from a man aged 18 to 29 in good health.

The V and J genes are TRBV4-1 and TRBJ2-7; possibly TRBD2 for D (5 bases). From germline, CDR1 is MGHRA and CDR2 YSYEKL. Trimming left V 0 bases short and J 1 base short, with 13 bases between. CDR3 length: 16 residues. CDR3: CASSQDFPGGSYEQYF. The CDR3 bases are TGCGCCAGCAGCCAAGATTTCCCAGGAGGTTCCTACGAGCAGTACTTC.

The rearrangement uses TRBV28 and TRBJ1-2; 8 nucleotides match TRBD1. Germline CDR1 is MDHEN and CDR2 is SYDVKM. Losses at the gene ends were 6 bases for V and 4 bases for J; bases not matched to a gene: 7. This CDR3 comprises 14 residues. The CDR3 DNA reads TGTGCCAGCAGAACCGGGACAGGAGGCTATGGCTACACCTTC. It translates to CASRTGTGGYGYTF.

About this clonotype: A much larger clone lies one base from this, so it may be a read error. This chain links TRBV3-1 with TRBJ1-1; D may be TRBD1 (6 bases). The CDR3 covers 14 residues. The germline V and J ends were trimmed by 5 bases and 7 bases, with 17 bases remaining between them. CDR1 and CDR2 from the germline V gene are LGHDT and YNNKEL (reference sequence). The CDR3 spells CASSAVGGQGEAFF. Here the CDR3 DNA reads TGTGCCAGCAGCGCGGTCGGGGGGCAGGGTGAAGCTTTCTTT.

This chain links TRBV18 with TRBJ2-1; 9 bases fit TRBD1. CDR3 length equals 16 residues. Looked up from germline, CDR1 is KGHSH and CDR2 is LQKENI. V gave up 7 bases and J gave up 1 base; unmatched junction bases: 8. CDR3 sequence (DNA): TGTGCCAGCTTGGCGGACAGGGGCGATTCCTACAATGAGCAGTTCTTC. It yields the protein CASLADRGDSYNEQFF. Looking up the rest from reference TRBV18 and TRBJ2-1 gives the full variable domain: NAGVMQNPRHLVRRRGQEARLRCSPMKGHSHVYWYRQLPEEGLKFMVYLQKENIIDESGMPKERFSAEFPKEGPSILRIQQVVRGDSAAYFCASLADRGDSYNEQFFGPGTRLTVL.

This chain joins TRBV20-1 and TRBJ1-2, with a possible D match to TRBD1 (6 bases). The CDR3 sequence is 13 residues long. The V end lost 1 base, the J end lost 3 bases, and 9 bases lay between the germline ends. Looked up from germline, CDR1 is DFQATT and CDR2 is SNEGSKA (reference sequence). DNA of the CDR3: TGCAGTGCTAGAGGGGGGGGCGACTATGGCTACACCTTC. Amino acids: CSARGGGDYGYTF.

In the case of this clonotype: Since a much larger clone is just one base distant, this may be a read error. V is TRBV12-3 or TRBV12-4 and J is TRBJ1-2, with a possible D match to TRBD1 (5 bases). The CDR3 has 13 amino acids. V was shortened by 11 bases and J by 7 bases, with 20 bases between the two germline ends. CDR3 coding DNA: TGTGCCGGCCAGCCGTGGGGGGATCGTGGCTACACCTTC. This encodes CAGQPWGDRGYTF.

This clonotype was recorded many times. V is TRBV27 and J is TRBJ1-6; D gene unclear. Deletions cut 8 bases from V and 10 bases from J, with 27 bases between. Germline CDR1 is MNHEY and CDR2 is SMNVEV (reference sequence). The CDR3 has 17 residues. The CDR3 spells CASPPYLRSDNGSPLHF. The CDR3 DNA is TGTGCCAGCCCCCCCTATCTGCGGTCGGATAACGGGTCACCCCTCCACTTT.

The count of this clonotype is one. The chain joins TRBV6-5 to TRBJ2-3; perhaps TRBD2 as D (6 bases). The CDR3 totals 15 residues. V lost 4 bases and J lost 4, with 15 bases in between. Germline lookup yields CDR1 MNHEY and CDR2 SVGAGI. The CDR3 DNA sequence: TGTGCCAGCAGTTCAGGGACTGCTGCCTCAGATACGCAGTATTTT. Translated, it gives CASSSGTAASDTQYF.

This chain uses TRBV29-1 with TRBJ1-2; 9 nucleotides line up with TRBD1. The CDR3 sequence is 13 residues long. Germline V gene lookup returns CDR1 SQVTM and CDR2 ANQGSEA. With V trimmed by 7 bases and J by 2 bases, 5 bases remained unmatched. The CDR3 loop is CSADGTGNYGYTF. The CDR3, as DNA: TGCAGCGCCGATGGGACAGGGAACTATGGCTACACCTTC.

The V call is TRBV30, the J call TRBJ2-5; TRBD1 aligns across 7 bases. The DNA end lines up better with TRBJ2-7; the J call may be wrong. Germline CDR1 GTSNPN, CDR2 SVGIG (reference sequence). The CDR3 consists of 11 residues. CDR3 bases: TGTGCCTGGGACAGGGAAGGCGAGCAGTACTTC. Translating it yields CAWDREGEQYF.

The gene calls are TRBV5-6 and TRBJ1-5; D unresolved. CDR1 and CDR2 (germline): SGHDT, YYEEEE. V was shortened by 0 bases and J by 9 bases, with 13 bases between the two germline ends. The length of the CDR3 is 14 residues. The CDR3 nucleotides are TGTGCCAGCAGCTTGGCCGGGCGGAATGGGCCCCAGCATTTT. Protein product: CASSLAGRNGPQHF. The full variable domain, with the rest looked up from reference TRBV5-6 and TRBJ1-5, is DAGVTQSPTHLIKTRGQQVTLRCSPKSGHDTVSWYQQALGQGPQFIFQYYEEEERQRGNFPDRFSGHQFPNYSSELNVNALLLGDSALYLCASSLAGRNGPQHFGDGTRLSIL.

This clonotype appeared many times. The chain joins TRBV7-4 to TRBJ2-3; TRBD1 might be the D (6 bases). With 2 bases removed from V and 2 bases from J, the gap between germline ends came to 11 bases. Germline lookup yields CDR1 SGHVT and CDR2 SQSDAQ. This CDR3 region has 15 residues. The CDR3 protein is CASSLWYRDTDTQYF. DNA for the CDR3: TGTGCCAGCAGCTTATGGTACAGGGACACAGATACGCAGTATTTT.

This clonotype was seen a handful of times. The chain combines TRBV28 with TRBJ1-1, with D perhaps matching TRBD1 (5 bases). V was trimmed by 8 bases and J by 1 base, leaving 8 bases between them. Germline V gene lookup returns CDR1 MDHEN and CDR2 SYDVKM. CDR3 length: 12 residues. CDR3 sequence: CASGGPNTEAFF. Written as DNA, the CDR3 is TGTGCCAGCGGGGGACCGAACACTGAAGCTTTCTTT.

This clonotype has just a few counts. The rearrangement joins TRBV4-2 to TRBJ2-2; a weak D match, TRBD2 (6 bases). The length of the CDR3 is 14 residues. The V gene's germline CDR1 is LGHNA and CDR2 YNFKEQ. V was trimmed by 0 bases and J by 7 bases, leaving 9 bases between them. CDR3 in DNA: TGTGCCAGCAGCCAAGATGGGGGGTACGGGGAGCTGTTTTTT. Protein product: CASSQDGGYGELFF.

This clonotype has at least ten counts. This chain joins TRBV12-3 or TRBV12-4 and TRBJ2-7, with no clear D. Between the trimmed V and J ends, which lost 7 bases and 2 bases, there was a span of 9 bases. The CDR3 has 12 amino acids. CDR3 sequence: CASTASPYEQYF. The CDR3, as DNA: TGTGCCAGCACAGCGTCACCCTACGAGCAGTACTTC.

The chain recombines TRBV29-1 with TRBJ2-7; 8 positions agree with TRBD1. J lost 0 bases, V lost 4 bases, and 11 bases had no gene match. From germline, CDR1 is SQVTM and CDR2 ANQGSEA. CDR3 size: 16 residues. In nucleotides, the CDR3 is TGCAGCGTTGGGACAGGGAACGAGGTCACCTCCTACGAGCAGTACTTC. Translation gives CSVGTGNEVTSYEQYF.

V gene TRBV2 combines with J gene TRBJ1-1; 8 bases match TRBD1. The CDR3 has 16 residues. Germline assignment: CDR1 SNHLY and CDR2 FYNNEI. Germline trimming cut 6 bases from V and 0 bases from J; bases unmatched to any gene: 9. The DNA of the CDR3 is TGTGCCAGCAGCGCCGGGACAGGACCCATGAACACTGAAGCTTTCTTT. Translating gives CASSAGTGPMNTEAFF.

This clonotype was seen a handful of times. The CDR3 is CASSSGGRQPQHF. CDR3 bases: TGTGCCAGCAGTAGCGGGGGTCGGCAGCCCCAGCATTTT. V gene TRBV12-3 or TRBV12-4 combines with J gene TRBJ1-5; TRBD1 might be the D (5 bases). The germline V and J ends were trimmed by 5 bases and 7 bases, with 12 bases remaining between them. This CDR3 is built from 13 residues.

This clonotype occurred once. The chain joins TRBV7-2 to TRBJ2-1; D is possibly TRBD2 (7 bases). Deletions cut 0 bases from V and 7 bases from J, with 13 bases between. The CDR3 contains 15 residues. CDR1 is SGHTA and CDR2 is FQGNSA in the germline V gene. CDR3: CASSLAGGGGNEQFF. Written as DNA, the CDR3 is TGTGCCAGCAGCTTAGCGGGGGGAGGGGGTAATGAGCAGTTCTTC.